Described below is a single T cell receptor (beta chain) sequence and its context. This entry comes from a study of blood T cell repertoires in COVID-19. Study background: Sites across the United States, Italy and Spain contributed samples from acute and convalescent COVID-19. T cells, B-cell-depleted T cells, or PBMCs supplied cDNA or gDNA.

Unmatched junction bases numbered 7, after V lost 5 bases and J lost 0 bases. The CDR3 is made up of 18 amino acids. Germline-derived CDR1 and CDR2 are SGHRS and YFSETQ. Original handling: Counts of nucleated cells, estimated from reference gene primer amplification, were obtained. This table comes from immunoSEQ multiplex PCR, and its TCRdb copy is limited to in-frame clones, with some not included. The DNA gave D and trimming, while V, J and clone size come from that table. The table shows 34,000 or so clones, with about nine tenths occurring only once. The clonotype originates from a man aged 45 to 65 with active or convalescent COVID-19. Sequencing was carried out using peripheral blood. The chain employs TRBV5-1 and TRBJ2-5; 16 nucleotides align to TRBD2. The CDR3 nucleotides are TGCGCCAGCAGTTCGGGACTAGCGGGAGGGGGGTACCAAGAGACCCAGTACTTC. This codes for CASSSGLAGGGYQETQYF.